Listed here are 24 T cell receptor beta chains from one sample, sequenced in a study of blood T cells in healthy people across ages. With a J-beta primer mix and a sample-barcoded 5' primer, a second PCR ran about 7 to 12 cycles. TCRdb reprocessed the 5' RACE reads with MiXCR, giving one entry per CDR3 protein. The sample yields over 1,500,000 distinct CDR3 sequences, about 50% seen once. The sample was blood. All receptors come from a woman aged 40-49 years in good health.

The CDR3 nucleotides are TGCAGCGTAAAAAAGAACACTGAAGCTTTCTTT. Translation: CSVKKNTEAFF. The chain combines TRBV29-1 with TRBJ1-1; D not certain. V was cut by 6 bases and J by 1 base, with 6 bases left in between. Germline assignment: CDR1 SQVTM and CDR2 ANQGSEA. There are 11 residues in the CDR3.

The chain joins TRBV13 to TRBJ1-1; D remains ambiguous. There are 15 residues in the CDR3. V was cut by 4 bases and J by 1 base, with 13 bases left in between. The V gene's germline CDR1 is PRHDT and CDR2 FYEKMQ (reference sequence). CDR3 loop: CASSSIRAQNTEAFF. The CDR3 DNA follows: TGTGCCAGCAGCTCGATCCGCGCTCAGAACACTGAAGCTTTCTTT.

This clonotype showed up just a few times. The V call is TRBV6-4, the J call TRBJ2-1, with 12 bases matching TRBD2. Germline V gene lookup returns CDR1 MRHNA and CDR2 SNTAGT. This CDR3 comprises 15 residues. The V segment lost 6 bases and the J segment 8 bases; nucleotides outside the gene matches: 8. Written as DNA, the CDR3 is TGTGCCAGCAGCCCCCTAGCTAGCGGGGGGGATGAGCAGTTCTTC. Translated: CASSPLASGGDEQFF.

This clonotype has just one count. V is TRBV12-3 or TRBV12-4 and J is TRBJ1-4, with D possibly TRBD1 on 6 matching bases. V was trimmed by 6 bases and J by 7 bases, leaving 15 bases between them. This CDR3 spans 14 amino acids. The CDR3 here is CASSRRQVGEKLFF. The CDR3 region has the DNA TGTGCCAGCAGCAGAAGACAGGTCGGTGAAAAACTGTTTTTT.

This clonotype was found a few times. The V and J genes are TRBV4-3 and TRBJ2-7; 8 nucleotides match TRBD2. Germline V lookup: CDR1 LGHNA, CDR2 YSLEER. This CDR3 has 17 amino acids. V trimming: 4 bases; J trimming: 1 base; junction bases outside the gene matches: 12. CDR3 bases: TGCGCCAGCAGCCCGGAGGGGGGACTAGGGAGTTCCTACGAGCAGTACTTC. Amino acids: CASSPEGGLGSSYEQYF.

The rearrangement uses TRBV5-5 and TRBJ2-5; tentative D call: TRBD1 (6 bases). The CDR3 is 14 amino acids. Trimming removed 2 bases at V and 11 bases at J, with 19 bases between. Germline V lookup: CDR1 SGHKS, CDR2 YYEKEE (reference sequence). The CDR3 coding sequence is TGTGCCAGCAGCTTAGGGGGATCCCTACGTAAGCAGTACTTC. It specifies CASSLGGSLRKQYF.

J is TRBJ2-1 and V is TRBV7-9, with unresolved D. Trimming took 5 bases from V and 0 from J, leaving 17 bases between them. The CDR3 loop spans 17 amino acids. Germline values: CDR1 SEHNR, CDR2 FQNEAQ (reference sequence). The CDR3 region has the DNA TGTGCCAGCAGCCGGCTCGGTCAGGACGGCTCCTACAATGAGCAGTTCTTC. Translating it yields CASSRLGQDGSYNEQFF.

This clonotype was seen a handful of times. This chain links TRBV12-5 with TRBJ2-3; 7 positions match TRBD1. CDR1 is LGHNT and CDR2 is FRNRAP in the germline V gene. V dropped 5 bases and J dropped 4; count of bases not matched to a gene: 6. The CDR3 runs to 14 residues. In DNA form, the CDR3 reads TGTGCTAGTGGTCGCACTACAGGGGCAGATACGCAGTATTTT. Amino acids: CASGRTTGADTQYF.

The CDR3 reads CASKGGVYEQYF. The CDR3 DNA reads as TGTGCCAGCAAAGGGGGCGTATACGAGCAGTACTTC. The rearrangement links TRBV2 to TRBJ2-7; 7 bases are shared with TRBD1. The J segment lost 4 bases and the V segment lost 7 bases, leaving 4 bases of the junction unmatched. CDR3 length: 12 amino acids. Germline V CDR1 and CDR2: SNHLY, FYNNEI.

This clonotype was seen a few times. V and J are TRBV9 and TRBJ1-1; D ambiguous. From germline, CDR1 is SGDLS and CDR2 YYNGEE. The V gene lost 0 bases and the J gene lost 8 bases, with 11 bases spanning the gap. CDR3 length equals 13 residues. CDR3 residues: CASSVVPVGEAFF. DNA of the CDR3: TGTGCCAGCAGCGTAGTCCCGGTTGGGGAAGCTTTCTTT.

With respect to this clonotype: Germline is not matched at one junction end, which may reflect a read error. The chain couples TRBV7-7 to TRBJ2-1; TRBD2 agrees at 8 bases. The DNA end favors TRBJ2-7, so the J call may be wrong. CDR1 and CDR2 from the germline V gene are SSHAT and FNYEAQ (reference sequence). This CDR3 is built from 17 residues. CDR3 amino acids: CASSREVAGLNYNEQYF. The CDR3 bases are TGTGCTAGCAGCCGAGAAGTAGCGGGGCTTAACTACAATGAGCAGTACTTC.

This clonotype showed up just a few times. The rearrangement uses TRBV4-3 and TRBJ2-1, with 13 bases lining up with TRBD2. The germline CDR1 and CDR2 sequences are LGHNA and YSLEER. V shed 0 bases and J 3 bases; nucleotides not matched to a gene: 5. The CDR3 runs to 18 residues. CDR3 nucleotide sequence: TGCGCCAGCAGCCAAGATGCGGGACTAGCGGGACTCTACAATGAGCAGTTCTTC. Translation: CASSQDAGLAGLYNEQFF.

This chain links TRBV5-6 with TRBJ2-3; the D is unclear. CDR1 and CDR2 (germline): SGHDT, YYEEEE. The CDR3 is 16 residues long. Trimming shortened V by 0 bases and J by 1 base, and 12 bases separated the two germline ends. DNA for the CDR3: TGTGCCAGCAGCTTGGCTAGGGCGTATGGCACAGATACGCAGTATTTT. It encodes CASSLARAYGTDTQYF.

This CDR3 is CSARDPLTGGLFF. The DNA of the CDR3 is TGCAGTGCTAGAGATCCCTTGACAGGGGGTCTGTTTTTT. The chain has TRBV20-1 and TRBJ1-4; 9 nucleotides line up with TRBD1. The CDR3 length is 13 residues. V shed 0 bases, J shed 14 bases, and the junction held 7 bases outside the gene matches. Germline V gene sequence: CDR1 DFQATT, CDR2 SNEGSKA (reference sequence).

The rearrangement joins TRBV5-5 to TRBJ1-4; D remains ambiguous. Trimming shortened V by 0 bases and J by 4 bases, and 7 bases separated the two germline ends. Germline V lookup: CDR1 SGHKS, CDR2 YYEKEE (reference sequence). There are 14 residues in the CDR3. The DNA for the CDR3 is TGTGCCAGCAGCTTGGACAGCTTTAATGAAAAACTGTTTTTT. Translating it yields CASSLDSFNEKLFF.

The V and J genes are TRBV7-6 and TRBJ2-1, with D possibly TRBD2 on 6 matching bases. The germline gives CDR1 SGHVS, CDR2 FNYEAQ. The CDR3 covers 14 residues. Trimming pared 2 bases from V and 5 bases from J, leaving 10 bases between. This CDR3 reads CASSLKASDNEQFF. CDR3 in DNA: TGTGCCAGCAGCTTAAAAGCTAGCGACAATGAGCAGTTCTTC.

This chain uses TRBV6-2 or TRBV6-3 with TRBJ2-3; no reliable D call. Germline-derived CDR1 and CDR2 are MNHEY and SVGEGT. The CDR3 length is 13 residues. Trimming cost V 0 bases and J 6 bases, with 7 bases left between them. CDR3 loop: CASSYSPVDTQYF. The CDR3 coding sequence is TGTGCCAGCAGTTACTCGCCTGTGGATACGCAGTATTTT.

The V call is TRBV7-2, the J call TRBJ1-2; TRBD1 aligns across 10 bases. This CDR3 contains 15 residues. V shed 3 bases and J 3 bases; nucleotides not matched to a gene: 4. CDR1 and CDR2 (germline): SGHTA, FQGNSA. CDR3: CASSFSTGGHYGYTF. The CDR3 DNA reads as TGTGCCAGCAGCTTTTCGACAGGGGGCCACTATGGCTACACCTTC.

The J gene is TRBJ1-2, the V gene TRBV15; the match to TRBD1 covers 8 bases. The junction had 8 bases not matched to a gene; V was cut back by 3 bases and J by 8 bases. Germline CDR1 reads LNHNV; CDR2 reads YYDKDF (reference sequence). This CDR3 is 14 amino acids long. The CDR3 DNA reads TGTGCCACCAGCAGTAGGACAGGGCATCAGGGCTACACCTTC. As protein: CATSSRTGHQGYTF. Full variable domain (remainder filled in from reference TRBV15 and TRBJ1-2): DAMVIQNPRYQVTQFGKPVTLSCSQTLNHNVMYWYQQKSSQAPKLLFHYYDKDFNNEADTPDNFQSRRPNTSFCFLDIRSPGLGDTAMYLCATSSRTGHQGYTFGSGTRLTVV.

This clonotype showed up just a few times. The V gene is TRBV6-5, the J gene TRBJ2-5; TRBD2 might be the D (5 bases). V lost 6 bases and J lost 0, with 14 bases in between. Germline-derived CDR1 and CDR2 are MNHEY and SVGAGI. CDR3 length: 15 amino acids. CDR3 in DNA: TGTGCCAGCAGAAGGACTGCTTTGTACCAAGAGACCCAGTACTTC. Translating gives CASRRTALYQETQYF.

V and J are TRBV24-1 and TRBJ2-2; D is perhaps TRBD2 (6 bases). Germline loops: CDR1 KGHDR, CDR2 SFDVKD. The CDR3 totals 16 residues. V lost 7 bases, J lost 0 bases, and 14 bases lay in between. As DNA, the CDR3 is TGTGCCACCAGCTATGCGGGACTCTCGAACACCGGGGAGCTGTTTTTT. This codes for CATSYAGLSNTGELFF.

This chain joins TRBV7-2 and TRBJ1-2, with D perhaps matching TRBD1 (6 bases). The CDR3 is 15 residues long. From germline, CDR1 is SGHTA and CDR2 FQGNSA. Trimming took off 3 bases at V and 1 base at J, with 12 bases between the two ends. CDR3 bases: TGTGCCAGCAGCTTTGGACAGCTAAATAACTATGGCTACACCTTC. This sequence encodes CASSFGQLNNYGYTF.

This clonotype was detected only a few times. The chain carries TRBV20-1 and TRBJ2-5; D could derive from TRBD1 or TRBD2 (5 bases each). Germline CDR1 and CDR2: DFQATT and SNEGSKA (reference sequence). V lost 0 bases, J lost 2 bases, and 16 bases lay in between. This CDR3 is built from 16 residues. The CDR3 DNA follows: TGCAGTGCTAGAGAAACCCGGGGCAGTACTCAAGAGACCCAGTACTTC. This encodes CSARETRGSTQETQYF.

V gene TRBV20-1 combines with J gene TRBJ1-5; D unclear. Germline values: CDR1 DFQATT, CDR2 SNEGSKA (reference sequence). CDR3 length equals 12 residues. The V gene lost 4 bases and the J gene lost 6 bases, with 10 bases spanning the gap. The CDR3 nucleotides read TGCAGTGCTATGAGGGCTAGTCAGCCCCAGCATTTT. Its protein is CSAMRASQPQHF.